This section outlines one TCR beta chain sequence together with its context. V gave up 1 base and J gave up 0 bases, with 7 bases separating them. CDR1 and CDR2 (germline): SGHVS, FQNEAQ. The CDR3 is made up of 15 amino acids. Some clones are missing from TCRdb's copy, which holds only in-frame ones; the method was immunoSEQ multiplex PCR. The data contain tens of thousands of clones, approximately 91% of them singletons. This sample is drawn from a study of T cell changes during pregnancy in multiple sclerosis. The chain employs TRBV7-8 and TRBJ1-5; unclear D gene. The TCR sequence derives from a female donor with multiple sclerosis, enrolled in a pregnancy study. Sequencing was performed on CD4+ T cells from peripheral blood mononuclear cells, taken in the first trimester of pregnancy. CDR3 nucleotides: TGTGCCAGCAGCTTAGTACAGAATAGCAATCAGCCCCAGCATTTT. Translating gives CASSLVQNSNQPQHF.